The present T cell receptor (beta chain) was sequenced within a study of sequential checkpoint blockade in melanoma. Study-level background: Patients were randomized 1:1 to nivolumab-then-ipilimumab or ipilimumab-then-nivolumab first-line.

Described treatment: randomized to nivolumab then ipilimumab (arm A) or the reverse (arm B). Live CD3+CD8+ CD19− CD56− cells were sorted from PBMCs. From germline, CDR1 is MNHNS and CDR2 SASEGT. The CDR3 totals 13 residues. The V gene lost 6 bases and the J gene lost 2 bases, with 11 bases spanning the gap. Sequenced by immunoSEQ multiplex PCR; TCRdb stores in-frame clones only, minus some. The sample includes roughly 30,000 clones, 75% to 90% seen only once; the top ten take 22%. This clone was seen a handful of times. The specimen was CD8+ T cells sorted from blood (inferred from file names), collected from a patient given nivolumab and ipilimumab in sequence. The receptor was isolated from a human donor with melanoma. The chain joins TRBV6-1 to TRBJ2-7, with D maybe TRBD2 (6 bases). The CDR3: CASRRGTTYEQYF. CDR3 coding DNA: TGTGCCAGCAGGCGGGGAACTACCTACGAGCAGTACTTC.